The subject of this entry is one TCR beta chain. Its antigen is unidentified. Time point meaning: persistent/refractory GD, antithyroid drugs over 5 years with positive TRAb. There was RNA extracted from PBMCs, and the TCR library was made from it. This sample was included in a study of regulatory T cells in long-lasting Graves disease. The study, taken as a whole, reports: Graves' patients with persistent disease showed TCR diversity lower than patients newly diagnosed.

Arm-PCR with iRepertoire HTBI primers amplified the CDR3 regions for these TCR beta libraries. TCRdb re-called the multiplex PCR reads with MiXCR, one entry per CDR3 protein. The sample has about 470,000 distinct CDR3 sequences; approximately 21% are singletons. The clonotype comes from a female donor with Graves disease. The source material was peripheral blood mononuclear cells (PBMCs), sampled when the disease was refractory, from a patient treated with antithyroid drugs.

Written as DNA, the CDR3 is TGCGCCAGCAGCCTCGGGACACAGGGTGAAAAACTGTTTTTT. It is translated as CASSLGTQGEKLFF. The chain uses TRBV5-1 and TRBJ1-4, with TRBD1 as a possible D gene (6 bases). CDR1 SGHRS and CDR2 YFSETQ come from the germline V gene. CDR3 length: 14 residues. The V end lost 4 bases, the J end lost 7 bases, and 14 bases lay between the germline ends. Full variable domain (outside the CDR3, taken from reference TRBV5-1 and TRBJ1-4): KAGVTQTPRYLIKTRGQQVTLSCSPISGHRSVSWYQQTPGQGLQFLFEYFSETQRNKGNFPGRFSGRQFSNSRSEMNVSTLELGDSALYLCASSLGTQGEKLFFGSGTQLSVL.